This TCR beta chain was recorded in a study of graft-versus-host responses after intestinal transplantation (dated by TCRdb to about 2021). Background on the whole study: Recipients received multivisceral, liver-intestinal, or isolated intestinal transplants. Instead of going to the commercial service, samples from a few later patients were sequenced in-house on an Illumina MiSeq and processed with MiXCR. Alloreactive clones were identified by sequencing pre-transplant mixed lymphocyte reaction products and comparing them with unstimulated pre-transplant donor and recipient T cells. Graft-versus-host and host-versus-graft alloreactive T cell clones were tracked in the graft, circulation and bone marrow after intestinal transplantation using bulk TCR-beta CDR3 sequencing. Every recipient was given anti-thymocyte globulin induction, then maintenance tacrolimus and steroids for approximately 3 years. The cohort enrolled about two dozen intestinal transplant recipients, one of whom was a retransplant, and a few patients without pretransplant specimens were excluded. A peak of at least 4% donor T cells among recipient peripheral blood mononuclear cells was the definition used for donor T cell macrochimerism.

The library was made by the immunoSEQ multiplex PCR assay. For most patients, genomic DNA was isolated with the Qiagen DNeasy Blood and Tissue Kit and sent frozen to Adaptive Biotechnologies for TCR sequencing. For most patients, high-throughput TCR-beta CDR3 sequencing of genomic DNA was performed by Adaptive Biotechnologies. The authors' pipeline ran thus. Adaptive's ImmunoSEQ software supplied the TCR sequencing data for under 20 patients, while MiXCR and VDJtools were used to process three other patients. To correct CD4 versus CD8 sorting errors, any sequence found in both subsets at a frequency ratio below 5:1 was removed. CDR3 nucleotide sequences shared between donor and recipient were removed because their origin could not be assigned. Alloreactive clones required at least 2-fold expansion over unstimulated cells and minimum CFSE-low frequency of 0.002% (template counts) or 0.001% (read counts). Clones were considered mappable if detected in sequenced pre-transplant spleen, lymph node, or MLR CFSE-low populations of the donor or recipient. The cumulative frequency of alloreactive clones was calculated as a percentage of all sequences, weighted by copy number. This is the immuneACCESS table as TCRdb keeps it, with only in-frame sequences that have V and J called. A part of the clones is gone; compared with another copy, unresolved V genes explain less than half, and the rest is unexplained. The V and J calls and clone size were taken over from that table, and D and trimming were inferred from the DNA. Counted in this sample were more than 75,000 clones; approximately 90% of them appeared once. About 0.34% of the sample rests with the top ten.

This specimen's time point label, per the study, means: cells obtained before transplantation from donor or recipient. CD3+CD4+ and CD3+CD8+ populations were FACS-sorted from unstimulated pre-transplant donor and recipient cells taken from spleen or lymph nodes. The V and J ends are trimmed by 7 bases and 5 bases, leaving 8 bases between them. From cysteine to phenylalanine, the CDR3 is 11 amino acids long. Of the read, only the CDR3 DNA is kept; its 33 bases are in frame from base 1. CDR1 SQVTM and CDR2 ANQGSEA were looked up in the germline V gene. A word on this clone: Its antigen is currently not known. The sample holds no much larger clone one base away, and base qualities are not on file.

Results the study describes overall, beyond this receptor: GvH clones were detected in recipient bone marrow, and some of these GvH clones were observed earlier in ileal mucosa or blood, consistent with an intestinal mucosal origin. High GvH to HvG T cell clonal ratios were observed in the allografts of patients with donor T cell macrochimerism. Conclusions were limited by the relatively low number and heterogeneity of intestinal transplant patients. Early after transplant, peak levels of circulating GvH clones were associated with declines in HvG clones.

This chain joins TRBV29-1 to TRBJ2-2, with TRBD2 as a weak D call on 5 bases. Sequences were derived from unstimulated CD4+ T cells sorted from spleen or lymph node cells, sampled before transplant. This receptor was obtained from a human donor who was the organ donor for an intestinal transplant. The DNA is TGCAGCGCCCCGGGGACCGGGGAGCTGTTTTTT. It codes for CSAPGTGELFF.